What follows are 14 T cell receptor beta chains derived from one specimen sequenced in a study of blood T cell repertoires in COVID-19. The assay was immunoSEQ multiplex PCR, and TCRdb's table has in-frame clones only and misses some. Of 150,000 to 200,000 clones in the sample, 82% were seen once. Sequencing was performed on peripheral blood. Receptors originate from a middle-aged woman with COVID-19, enrolled during active disease.

J is TRBJ2-2 and V is TRBV11-2; TRBD2 matches 9 bases. Trimming at V came to 9 bases and at J to 7 bases, leaving 12 bases not matched to a gene. This CDR3 has 15 residues. Germline V gene lookup returns CDR1 SGHAT and CDR2 FQNNGV. CDR3 DNA: TGTGCCAGTCAAGGGCTAGCGGGAACTTTCGGGGAGCTGTTTTTT. It encodes CASQGLAGTFGELFF.

The V and J genes are TRBV7-2 and TRBJ2-3, with 10 bases lining up with TRBD2. V shed 5 bases and J 8 bases; nucleotides not matched to a gene: 7. This CDR3 contains 14 residues. The germline CDR1 and CDR2 sequences are SGHTA and FQGNSA. CDR3 nucleotide sequence: TGTGCCAGCAGCCCTGGACTAGCGGCAAGTACGCAGTATTTT. It yields the protein CASSPGLAASTQYF.

CDR3 residues: CASSGGQYAQETQYF. CDR3 nucleotides: TGTGCCAGCAGCGGAGGACAGTACGCCCAAGAGACCCAGTACTTC. This sequence joins TRBV9 and TRBJ2-5; possibly TRBD1 for D (6 bases). The germline gives CDR1 SGDLS, CDR2 YYNGEE. The CDR3 loop spans 15 amino acids. V shed 3 bases and J shed 1 base, with 13 bases lying between them.

The J gene is TRBJ2-3, the V gene TRBV19; tentatively, D is TRBD1 (5 bases). The germline gives CDR1 LNHDA, CDR2 SQIVND (reference sequence). V gave up 2 bases and J gave up 0 bases, with 9 bases separating them. This CDR3 comprises 15 residues. The CDR3 DNA reads as TGTGCCAGTAGTATAACAGGCCTTAGCACAGATACGCAGTATTTT. Its translation: CASSITGLSTDTQYF. The full variable domain, in which reference TRBV19 and TRBJ2-3 provide the parts outside the CDR3, is DGGITQSPKYLFRKEGQNVTLSCEQNLNHDAMYWYRQDPGQGLRLIYYSQIVNDFQKGDIAEGYSVSREKKESFPLTVTSAQKNPTAFYLCASSITGLSTDTQYFGPGTRLTVL.

The gene calls are TRBV2 and TRBJ1-5; the D is unclear. V was pared by 9 bases and J by 9 bases, with 18 bases between. Germline V CDR1 and CDR2: SNHLY, FYNNEI. The CDR3 has 13 residues. CDR3 coding DNA: TGTGCCAGTGGACTAGGGCGTCTCCGGCCCCAGCATTTT. It translates to CASGLGRLRPQHF.

On this clone itself: The junction departs from germline at one end; a sequencing error may be responsible. The gene calls are TRBV2 and TRBJ1-5, with 8 bases lining up with TRBD1. The germline V gene has CDR1 SNHLY and CDR2 FYNNEI. The CDR3 runs to 14 residues. This CDR3 is CASSEGQGGQPQHF. The CDR3 DNA reads as TGTGCCAGCAGCGAAGGACAGGGCGGTCAGCCCCAGCATTTT.

CDR3 region: CASSYTTSAAYNEQFF. In DNA form, the CDR3 reads TGTGCCAGCAGTTACACGACTAGCGCCGCCTACAATGAGCAGTTCTTC. The chain employs TRBV6-6 and TRBJ2-1, with 8 positions matching TRBD2. The CDR3 consists of 16 residues. V gave up 2 bases and J gave up 2 bases; unmatched junction bases: 5. CDR1 is MNHNY, CDR2 SVGAGI, per germline (reference sequence).

This clone was seen just once. The chain recombines TRBV15 with TRBJ2-2; 8 bases are a match to TRBD2. In germline, CDR1 is LNHNV, CDR2 YYDKDF (reference sequence). J gave up 4 bases and V 5 bases, and 6 bases lay outside the gene matches. The CDR3 length is 15 residues. CDR3 DNA sequence: TGTGCCACCAGCCCAAGCGGGGGAGGCACCGGGGAGCTGTTTTTT. Encoded protein: CATSPSGGGTGELFF.

The chain combines TRBV4-1 with TRBJ1-2; maybe TRBD1 (5 bases). CDR3 size: 15 residues. Between the trimmed V and J ends, which lost 0 bases and 7 bases, there was a span of 15 bases. Germline V gene data show CDR1 as MGHRA and CDR2 as YSYEKL. CDR3 DNA sequence: TGCGCCAGCAGCCAAGAGGGGCACCCCGTAGGTGGCTACACCTTC. Its protein is CASSQEGHPVGGYTF.

CDR3 sequence: CASSYSSGSGGYTF. The CDR3 DNA is TGTGCCAGCAGTTACTCGTCAGGGTCCGGTGGCTACACCTTC. The chain has TRBV6-2 or TRBV6-3 and TRBJ1-2, with TRBD1 as a possible D gene (5 bases). Per germline, CDR1 MNHEY and CDR2 SVGEGT. V lost 0 bases, J lost 7 bases, and 12 bases lay in between. This CDR3 has 14 residues.

V and J are TRBV19 and TRBJ1-4, with D possibly being TRBD1 (5 bases). The ends were cut back, 8 bases at V and 5 bases at J, with 18 bases in the middle. The CDR3 is 15 residues long. Germline CDR1 and CDR2: LNHDA and SQIVND (reference sequence). CDR3 coding DNA: TGTGCCAGTTCACCCTCAGACGGGGGGAATGAAAAACTGTTTTTT. Its translation: CASSPSDGGNEKLFF. Variable domain in full (rest from reference TRBV19 and TRBJ1-4): DGGITQSPKYLFRKEGQNVTLSCEQNLNHDAMYWYRQDPGQGLRLIYYSQIVNDFQKGDIAEGYSVSREKKESFPLTVTSAQKNPTAFYLCASSPSDGGNEKLFFGSGTQLSVL.

This chain connects TRBV19 to TRBJ1-5; tentatively, D is TRBD1 (5 bases). The germline V gene encodes CDR1 LNHDA and CDR2 SQIVND (reference sequence). CDR3 size: 16 residues. V lost 6 bases to trimming and J lost 0 bases, with 15 bases between them. The CDR3 DNA follows: TGTGCCAGTAGCCTACAGACAGCTTATAGCAATCAGCCCCAGCATTTT. Protein sequence: CASSLQTAYSNQPQHF.

The CDR3 spells CASSRGQGGTEAFF. The CDR3 coding sequence is TGTGCCAGCAGTCGAGGGCAGGGGGGCACTGAAGCTTTCTTT. The gene calls are TRBV7-8 and TRBJ1-1; 7 bases agree with TRBD1. V dropped 6 bases and J dropped 4; count of bases not matched to a gene: 8. Germline V CDR1 and CDR2: SGHVS, FQNEAQ. The CDR3 runs to 14 residues.

CDR3 loop: CASSFNRGLDGYTF. In DNA form, the CDR3 reads TGTGCCAGTAGTTTCAACAGGGGTTTGGATGGCTACACCTTC. J is TRBJ1-2 and V is TRBV19; 7 bases line up with TRBD1. The length of the CDR3 is 14 residues. Per germline, CDR1 LNHDA and CDR2 SQIVND (reference sequence). Germline trimming cut 5 bases from V and 6 bases from J; bases unmatched to any gene: 9.